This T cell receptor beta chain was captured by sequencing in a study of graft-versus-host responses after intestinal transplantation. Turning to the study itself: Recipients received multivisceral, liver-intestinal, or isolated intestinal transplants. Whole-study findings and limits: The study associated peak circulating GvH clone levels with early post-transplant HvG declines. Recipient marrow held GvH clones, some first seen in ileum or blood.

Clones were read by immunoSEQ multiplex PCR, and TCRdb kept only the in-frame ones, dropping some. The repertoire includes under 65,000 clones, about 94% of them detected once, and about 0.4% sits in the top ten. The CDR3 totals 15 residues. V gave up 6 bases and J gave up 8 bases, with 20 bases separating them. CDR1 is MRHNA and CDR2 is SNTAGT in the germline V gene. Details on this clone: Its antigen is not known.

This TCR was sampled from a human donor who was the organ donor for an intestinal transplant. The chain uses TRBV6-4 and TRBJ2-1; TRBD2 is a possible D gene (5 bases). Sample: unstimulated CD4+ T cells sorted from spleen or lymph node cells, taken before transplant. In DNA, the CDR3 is TGTGCCAGCAGGGCACGTAGCGTTGGTTCTGATGAGCAGTTCTTC. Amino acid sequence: CASRARSVGSDEQFF.